The rows below give T cell receptor beta chains drawn from one sample of a study of Ad26.COV2.S vaccination and SARS-CoV-2 variants. The data were produced by immunoSEQ multiplex PCR, yet TCRdb's version contains in-frame clones alone and is incomplete. The sample includes about 460,000 clones, about nine tenths of them seen just once. The sequenced sample was peripheral blood, obtained in a trial of Ad26.COV2.S vaccine versus placebo. The receptors were gathered from a person aged 18-65 years who received the Ad26.COV2.S COVID-19 vaccine or a placebo. The CDR3 runs from the conserved cysteine through the conserved F or W. D genes are given only for firm matches. Size is omitted from some rows. Given values are once, few, many or a class for expanded clones.

D gene,clone size,J gene,V gene,CDR3 DNA,CDR3 protein
TRBD2,.,TRBJ2-3,TRBV20-1,TGCAGTGCTAGTTCTAGCGGGGGTGCAGCAGATACGCAGTATTTT,CSASSSGGAADTQYF
.,.,TRBJ1-2,TRBV29-1,TGCAGCGTTGACAGCTCTAACTATGGCTACACCTTC,CSVDSSNYGYTF
TRBD1,.,TRBJ2-1,TRBV9,TGTGCCAGCAGCTCCCGACAGGGGGCGCAAAATGAGCAGTTCTTC,CASSSRQGAQNEQFF
.,.,TRBJ2-1,TRBV4-2,TGTGCCAGCAGCCATTTACAGGGCACCTACAATGAGCAGTTCTTC,CASSHLQGTYNEQFF
.,.,TRBJ2-3,TRBV6-5,TGTGCCAGCAGTTCGGGACACCTCACAGATACGCAGTATTTT,CASSSGHLTDTQYF
.,.,TRBJ1-2,TRBV3-1/TRBV3-2,TGTGCCAGCAGCCAAGGTACGGACTATGGCTACACCTTC,CASSQGTDYGYTF
.,.,TRBJ1-2,TRBV11-2,TGTGCCAGCAGCTTAGGCGGCCAACCCTATGGCTACACCTTC,CASSLGGQPYGYTF
TRBD1,.,TRBJ2-2,TRBV6-6,TGTGCCAGCAGTCGAACTTTTACAGGGGGCTCCGGGGAGCTGTTTTTT,CASSRTFTGGSGELFF
.,.,TRBJ1-3,TRBV5-6,TGTGCCAGCAGCTTGAGAGCCAGGAGAGGAAACACCATATATTTT,CASSLRARRGNTIYF
.,once,TRBJ2-7,TRBV15,TGTGCCACCAGCAGAGATCAGGACGGCTCCTACGAGCAGTACTTC,CATSRDQDGSYEQYF
TRBD1,.,TRBJ2-2,TRBV9,TGTGCCAGCAGCGCTACCGACAGGGGGCTCGGGGAGCTGTTTTTT,CASSATDRGLGELFF